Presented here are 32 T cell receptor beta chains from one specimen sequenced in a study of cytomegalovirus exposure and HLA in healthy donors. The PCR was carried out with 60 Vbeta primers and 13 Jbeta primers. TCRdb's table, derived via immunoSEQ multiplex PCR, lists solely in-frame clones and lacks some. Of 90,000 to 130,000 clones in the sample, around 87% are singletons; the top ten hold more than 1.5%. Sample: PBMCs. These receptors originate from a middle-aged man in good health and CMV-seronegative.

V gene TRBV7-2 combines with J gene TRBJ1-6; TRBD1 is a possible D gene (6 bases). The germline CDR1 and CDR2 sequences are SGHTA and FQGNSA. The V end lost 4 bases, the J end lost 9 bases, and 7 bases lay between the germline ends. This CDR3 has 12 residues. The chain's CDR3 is CASSSQGSPLHF. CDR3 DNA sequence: TGTGCCAGCAGCTCACAGGGTTCACCCCTCCACTTT.

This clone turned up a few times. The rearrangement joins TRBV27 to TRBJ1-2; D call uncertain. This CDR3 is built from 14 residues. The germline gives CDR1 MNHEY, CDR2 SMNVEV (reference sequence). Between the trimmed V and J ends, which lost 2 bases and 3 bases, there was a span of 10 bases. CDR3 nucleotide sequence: TGTGCCAGCAGTTTAGCCCCCGCGCACTATGGCTACACCTTC. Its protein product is CASSLAPAHYGYTF.

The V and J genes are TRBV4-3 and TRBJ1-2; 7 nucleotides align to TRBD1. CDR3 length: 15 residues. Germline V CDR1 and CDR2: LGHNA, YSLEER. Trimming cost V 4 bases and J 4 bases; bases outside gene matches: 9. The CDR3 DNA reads TGCGCCAGCAGCCTTTACAGGGGCGAGACCTATGGCTACACCTTC. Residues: CASSLYRGETYGYTF.

The CDR3 loop is CAWSPGLGGYNEQFF. CDR3 DNA sequence: TGTGCCTGGAGCCCGGGACTAGGGGGATACAATGAGCAGTTCTTC. The chain carries TRBV30 and TRBJ2-1, with 8 bases aligning to TRBD2. From germline, CDR1 is GTSNPN and CDR2 SVGIG (reference sequence). After removal of 3 bases from V and 4 bases from J, the junction contained 8 bases not matched to a gene. The CDR3 is 15 residues long.

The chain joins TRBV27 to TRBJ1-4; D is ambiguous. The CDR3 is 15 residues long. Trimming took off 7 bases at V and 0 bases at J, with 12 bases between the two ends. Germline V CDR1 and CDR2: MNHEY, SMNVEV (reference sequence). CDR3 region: CASTRNPTTNEKLFF. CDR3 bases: TGTGCCAGCACCCGAAACCCTACAACTAATGAAAAACTGTTTTTT.

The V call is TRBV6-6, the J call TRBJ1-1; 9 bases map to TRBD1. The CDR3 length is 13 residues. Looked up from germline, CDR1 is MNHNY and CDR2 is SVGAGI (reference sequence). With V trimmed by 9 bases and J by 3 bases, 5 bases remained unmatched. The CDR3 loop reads CASLGTGYTEAFF. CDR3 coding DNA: TGTGCCAGTTTAGGGACAGGGTACACTGAAGCTTTCTTT.

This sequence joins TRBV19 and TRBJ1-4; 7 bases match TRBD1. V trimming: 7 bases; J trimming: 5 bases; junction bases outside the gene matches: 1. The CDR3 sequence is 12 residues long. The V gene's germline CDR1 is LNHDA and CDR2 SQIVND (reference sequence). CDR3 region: CASKGQNEKLFF. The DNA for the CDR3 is TGTGCCAGTAAGGGACAGAATGAAAAACTGTTTTTT.

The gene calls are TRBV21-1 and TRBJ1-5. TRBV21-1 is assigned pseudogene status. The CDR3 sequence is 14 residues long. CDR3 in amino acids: CASSKDSYNQPQHF. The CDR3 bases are TGTGCCAGCAGCAAAGACTCGTACAATCAGCCCCAGCATTTT.

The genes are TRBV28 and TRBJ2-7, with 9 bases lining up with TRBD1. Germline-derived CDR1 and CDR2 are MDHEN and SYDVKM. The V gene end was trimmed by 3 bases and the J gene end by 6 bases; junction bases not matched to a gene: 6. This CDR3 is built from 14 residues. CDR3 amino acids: CASSFQGQGSEQYF. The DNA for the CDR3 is TGTGCCAGCAGTTTCCAGGGACAGGGCTCCGAGCAGTACTTC.

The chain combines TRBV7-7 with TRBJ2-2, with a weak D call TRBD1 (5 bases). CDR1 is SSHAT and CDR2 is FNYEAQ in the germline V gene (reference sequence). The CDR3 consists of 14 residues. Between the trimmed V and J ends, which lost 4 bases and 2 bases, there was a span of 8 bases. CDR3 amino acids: CASSSQGNTGELFF. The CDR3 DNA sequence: TGTGCCAGCAGCTCTCAGGGTAACACCGGGGAGCTGTTTTTT.

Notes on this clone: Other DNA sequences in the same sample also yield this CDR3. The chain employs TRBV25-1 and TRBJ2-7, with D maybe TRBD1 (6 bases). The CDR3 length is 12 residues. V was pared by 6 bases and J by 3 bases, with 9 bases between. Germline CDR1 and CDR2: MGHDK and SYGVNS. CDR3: CASSGQSYEQYF. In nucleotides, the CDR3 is TGTGCCAGCAGCGGACAGAGCTACGAGCAGTACTTC.

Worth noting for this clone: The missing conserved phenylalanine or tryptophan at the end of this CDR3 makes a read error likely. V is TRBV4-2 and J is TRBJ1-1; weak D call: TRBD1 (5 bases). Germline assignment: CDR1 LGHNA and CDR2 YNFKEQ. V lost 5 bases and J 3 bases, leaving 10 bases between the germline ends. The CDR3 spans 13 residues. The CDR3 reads CASSRGLDTEAFV. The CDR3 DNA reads TGTGCCAGCAGCAGGGGTCTGGACACTGAAGCTTTCGTT.

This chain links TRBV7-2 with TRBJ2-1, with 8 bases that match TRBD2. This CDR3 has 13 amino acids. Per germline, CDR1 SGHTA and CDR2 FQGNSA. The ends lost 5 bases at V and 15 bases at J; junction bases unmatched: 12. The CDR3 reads CASSLEGTRRVFF. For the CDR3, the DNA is TGTGCCAGCAGCCTAGAAGGGACTAGAAGGGTGTTCTTC.

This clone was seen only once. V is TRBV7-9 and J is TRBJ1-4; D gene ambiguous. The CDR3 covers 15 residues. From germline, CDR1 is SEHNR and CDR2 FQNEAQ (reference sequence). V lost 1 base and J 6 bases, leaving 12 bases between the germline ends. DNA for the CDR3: TGTGCCAGCAGCTTAGATGGCGCGGGGTATGAAAAACTGTTTTTT. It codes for CASSLDGAGYEKLFF.

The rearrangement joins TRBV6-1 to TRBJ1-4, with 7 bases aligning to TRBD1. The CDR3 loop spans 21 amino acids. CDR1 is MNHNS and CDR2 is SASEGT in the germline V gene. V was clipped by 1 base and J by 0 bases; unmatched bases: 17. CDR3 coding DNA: TGTGCCAGCAGTGAAGTTCCACGGTCACGGACAGGAGGAGCAACTAATGAAAAACTGTTTTTT. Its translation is CASSEVPRSRTGGATNEKLFF.

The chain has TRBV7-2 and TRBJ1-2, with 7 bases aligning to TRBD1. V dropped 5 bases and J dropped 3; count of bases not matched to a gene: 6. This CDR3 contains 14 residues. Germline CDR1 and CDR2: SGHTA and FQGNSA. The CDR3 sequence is CASSMDRLDYGYTF. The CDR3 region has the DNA TGTGCCAGCAGCATGGACAGGCTAGACTATGGCTACACCTTC.

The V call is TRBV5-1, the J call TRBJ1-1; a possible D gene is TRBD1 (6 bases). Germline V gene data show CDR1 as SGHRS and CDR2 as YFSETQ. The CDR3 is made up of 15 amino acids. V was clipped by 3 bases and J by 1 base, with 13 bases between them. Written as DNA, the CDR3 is TGCGCCAGCAGCTCTACAGGGAGCGGGAACACTGAAGCTTTCTTT. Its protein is CASSSTGSGNTEAFF.

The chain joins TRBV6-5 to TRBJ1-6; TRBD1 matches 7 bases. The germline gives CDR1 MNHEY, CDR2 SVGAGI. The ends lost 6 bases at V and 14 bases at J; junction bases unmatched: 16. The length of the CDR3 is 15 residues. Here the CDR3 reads CASRDPGTDSVSLHF. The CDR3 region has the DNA TGTGCCAGCAGGGACCCCGGGACAGATTCTGTGTCCCTCCACTTT.

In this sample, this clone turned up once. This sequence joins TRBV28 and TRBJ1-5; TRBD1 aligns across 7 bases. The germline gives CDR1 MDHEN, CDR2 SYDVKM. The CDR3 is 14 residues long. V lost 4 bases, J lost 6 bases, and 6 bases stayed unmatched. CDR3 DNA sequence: TGTGCCAGCAGTTATGACAGGGTGGGTCAGCCCCAGCATTTT. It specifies CASSYDRVGQPQHF.

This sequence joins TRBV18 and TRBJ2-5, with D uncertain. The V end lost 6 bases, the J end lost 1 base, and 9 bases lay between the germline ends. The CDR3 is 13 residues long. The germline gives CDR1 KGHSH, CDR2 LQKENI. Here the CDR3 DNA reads TGTGCCAGCTCTCCTGGAGTCCAAGAGACCCAGTACTTC. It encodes CASSPGVQETQYF.

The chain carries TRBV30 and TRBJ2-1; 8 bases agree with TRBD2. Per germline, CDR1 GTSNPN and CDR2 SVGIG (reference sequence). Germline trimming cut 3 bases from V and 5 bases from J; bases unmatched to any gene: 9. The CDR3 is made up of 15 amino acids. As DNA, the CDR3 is TGTGCCTGGAGATCTCGGGGGGGCAATAACAATGAGCAGTTCTTC. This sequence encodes CAWRSRGGNNNEQFF.

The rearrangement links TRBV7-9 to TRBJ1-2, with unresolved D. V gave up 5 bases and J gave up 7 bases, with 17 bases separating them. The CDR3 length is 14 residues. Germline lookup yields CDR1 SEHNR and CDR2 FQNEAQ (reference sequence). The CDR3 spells CASSPREGGSGYTF. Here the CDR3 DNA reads TGTGCCAGCAGCCCTCGGGAGGGTGGGTCTGGCTACACCTTC.

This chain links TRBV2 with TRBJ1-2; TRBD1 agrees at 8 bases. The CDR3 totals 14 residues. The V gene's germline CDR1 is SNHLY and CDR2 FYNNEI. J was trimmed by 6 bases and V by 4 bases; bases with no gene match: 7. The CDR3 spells CASSGTGGLDGYTF. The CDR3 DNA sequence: TGTGCCAGCAGTGGTACAGGGGGTTTGGATGGCTACACCTTC.

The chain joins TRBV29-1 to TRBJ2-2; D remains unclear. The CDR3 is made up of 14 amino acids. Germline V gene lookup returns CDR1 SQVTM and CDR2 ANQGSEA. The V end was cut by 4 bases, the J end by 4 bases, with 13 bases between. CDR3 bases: TGCAGCGTTGCTTGGCTAGTCGGCACCGGGGAGCTGTTTTTT. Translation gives CSVAWLVGTGELFF.

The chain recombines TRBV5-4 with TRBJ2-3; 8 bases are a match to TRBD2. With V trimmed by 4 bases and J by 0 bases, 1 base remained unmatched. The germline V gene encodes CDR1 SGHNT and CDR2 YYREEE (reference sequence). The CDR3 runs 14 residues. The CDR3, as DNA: TGTGCCAGCAGCCAGCGGGGGAGCACAGATACGCAGTATTTT. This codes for CASSQRGSTDTQYF.

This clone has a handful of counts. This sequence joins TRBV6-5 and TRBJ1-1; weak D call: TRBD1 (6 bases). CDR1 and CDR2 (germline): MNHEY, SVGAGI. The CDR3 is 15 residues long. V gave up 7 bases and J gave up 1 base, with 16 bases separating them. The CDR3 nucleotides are TGTGCCAGCACCCCCGCCTTGGGGGCGAACACTGAAGCTTTCTTT. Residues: CASTPALGANTEAFF.

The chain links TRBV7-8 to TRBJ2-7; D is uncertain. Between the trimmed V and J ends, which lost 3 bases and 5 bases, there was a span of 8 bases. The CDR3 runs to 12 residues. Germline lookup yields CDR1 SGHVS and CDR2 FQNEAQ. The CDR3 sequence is CASSFLGNEQYF. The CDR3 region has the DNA TGTGCCAGCAGCTTTCTAGGCAACGAGCAGTACTTC.

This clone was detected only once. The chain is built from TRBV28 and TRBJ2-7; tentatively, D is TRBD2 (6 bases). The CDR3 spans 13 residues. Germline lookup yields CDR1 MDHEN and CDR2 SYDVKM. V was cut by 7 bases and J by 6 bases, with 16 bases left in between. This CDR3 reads CASTPIQGGEQYF. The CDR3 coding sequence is TGTGCCAGCACCCCCATCCAGGGAGGCGAGCAGTACTTC.

The CDR3 DNA follows: TGTGCCACCGGCTCCGGAGGAACTAATGAAAAACTGTTTTTT. This codes for CATGSGGTNEKLFF. This sequence joins TRBV25-1 and TRBJ1-4; D is unresolved. Germline CDR1 and CDR2: MGHDK and SYGVNS. With 10 bases removed from V and 1 base from J, the gap between germline ends came to 13 bases. There are 14 residues in the CDR3.

CDR3: CAASGDTGELFF. The CDR3 bases are TGTGCGGCGTCCGGGGACACCGGGGAGCTGTTTTTT. The chain recombines TRBV28 with TRBJ2-2, with D perhaps matching TRBD2 (5 bases). This CDR3 spans 12 amino acids. Germline V lookup: CDR1 MDHEN, CDR2 SYDVKM.

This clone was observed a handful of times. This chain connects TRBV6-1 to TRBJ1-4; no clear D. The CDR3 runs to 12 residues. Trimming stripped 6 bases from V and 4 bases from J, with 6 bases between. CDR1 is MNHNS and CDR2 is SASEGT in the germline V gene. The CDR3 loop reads CASSPFNEKLFF. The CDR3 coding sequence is TGTGCCAGCAGCCCCTTTAATGAAAAACTGTTTTTT.

The CDR3 loop is CASSPVTSGGIGELFF. DNA of the CDR3: TGCGCCAGCAGCCCAGTGACTAGCGGGGGTATCGGGGAGCTGTTTTTT. V and J are TRBV5-1 and TRBJ2-2; the match to TRBD2 covers 12 bases. This CDR3 is built from 16 residues. Germline CDR1 and CDR2: SGHRS and YFSETQ. V lost 4 bases and J lost 7; bases outside the gene matches: 8.